These T cell receptor beta chains were read from a single sample in a study of cytomegalovirus exposure and HLA in healthy donors. The assay was immunoSEQ multiplex PCR, and TCRdb's table has in-frame clones only and misses some. The table includes about 100,000 clones, around 80% detected once. The sequencing sample was made of PBMCs. Source of these receptors: a male donor in good health and CMV-seropositive. Each CDR3 is given with its conserved first and last residue. The D gene is left open where the match is weak. The size field is filled for only some rows; it gives once, few, many or a size class.

TRBV18	once	TRBD2	TRBJ2-3	TGTGCCAGCTCACCACCGAGGACTAGCGGCACAGATACGCAGTATTTT	CASSPPRTSGTDTQYF
TRBV5-4	NA	NA	TRBJ1-1	TGTGCCAGCAGCCCCGGGGGGCGGGGGGACACTGAAGCTTTCTTT	CASSPGGRGDTEAFF
TRBV6-6	NA	NA	TRBJ2-3	TGTGCCAGCCGGCCGGGGAATGGTGGCACAGATACGCAGTATTTT	CASRPGNGGTDTQYF
TRBV5-6	NA	TRBD2	TRBJ2-2	TGTGCCAGCAGTTGGGGGGGGAGGAACACCGGGGAGCTGTTTTTT	CASSWGGRNTGELFF
TRBV6-1	NA	TRBD2	TRBJ2-7	TGTGCCAGCAGTGTTTCCCTAGCGGGGACCTACGAGCAGTACTTC	CASSVSLAGTYEQYF
TRBV4-2	NA	TRBD1	TRBJ1-6	TGTGCCAGCAGCCAAGGCGCCGGGACAGGGAGTTCACCCCTCCACTTT	CASSQGAGTGSSPLHF
TRBV20-1	NA	NA	TRBJ1-2	TGCGGACTCGGGCTATATGGCTACACCTTC	CGLGLYGYTF
TRBV4-1	NA	NA	TRBJ1-5	TGCGCCAGCAGCCACAATCGACAGAATCAGCCCCAGCATTTT	CASSHNRQNQPQHF
TRBV28	NA	NA	TRBJ1-6	TGTGCCAGCAGGCCTCAGAATTCACCCCTCCACTTT	CASRPQNSPLHF
TRBV5-5	NA	TRBD1	TRBJ1-6	TGTGCCAGCAGCCGAGCCTTGGACAGGAGAAATAATTCACCCCTCCACTTT	CASSRALDRRNNSPLHF
TRBV5-4	NA	NA	TRBJ1-2	TGTGCCAGCAGCCCTGGACAGCCTGCTCGCTACACCTTC	CASSPGQPARYTF
TRBV7-9	few	TRBD1	TRBJ1-1	TGTTCCAGCAGCTCGAAGGACAGGCCTAACACTGAAGCTTTCTTT	CSSSSKDRPNTEAFF
TRBV10-3	NA	TRBD2	TRBJ2-7	TGTGCCATCAGTGGGGGACTAGCGGGGGGACAGACCTCCTACGAGCAGTACTTC	CAISGGLAGGQTSYEQYF
TRBV29-1	NA	TRBD1	TRBJ2-7	TGCAGCGTCAGGACAGGTAGCTCCTACGAGCAGTACTTC	CSVRTGSSYEQYF
TRBV7-8	once	TRBD1	TRBJ1-3	TGTGCCAGCAGCGGCGGGACAGCTGGAAACACCATATATTTT	CASSGGTAGNTIYF
TRBV6-1	NA	TRBD1	TRBJ1-1	TGTGCCAGCCTGGCACAGGGGTACACTGAAGCTTTCTTT	CASLAQGYTEAFF
TRBV4-1	NA	TRBD2	TRBJ2-3	TGCGCCAGCAGCCAAGAACCCTCACTAGCGGGGGGACCTTTCAGGACAGATACGCAGTATTTT	CASSQEPSLAGGPFRTDTQYF
TRBV7-2	many	NA	TRBJ1-6	TGTGCCAGCAGGGGCGTGGGTAATTCACCCCTCCACTTT	CASRGVGNSPLHF
TRBV27	NA	TRBD1	TRBJ1-1	TGTGCCAGCAGTCCGAGGGGGCTTCGGACTGAAGCTTTCTTT	CASSPRGLRTEAFF
TRBV5-1	NA	NA	TRBJ2-3	TGCGCCAGCAGCTTCTACGAATCAGATACGCAGTATTTT	CASSFYESDTQYF
TRBV30	NA	NA	TRBJ1-2	TGTGCCTGGGCCCCCGCGGGGGGCTCTTCGAACTATGGCTACACCTTC	CAWAPAGGSSNYGYTF
TRBV27	NA	TRBD1	TRBJ1-3	TGTGCCAGCAGCCCCTTTTGGGGACAGGGGTTCTCTGGAAACACCATATATTTT	CASSPFWGQGFSGNTIYF
TRBV30	NA	TRBD1	TRBJ2-5	TGTGCCTGGAGTAGGGGGCTAGCCGTAGAGACCCAGTACTTC	CAWSRGLAVETQYF
TRBV6-4	few	TRBD2	TRBJ2-3	TGTGCCAGCAGTGACTCAAGCGGGGGGGCTACAGATACGCAGTATTTT	CASSDSSGGATDTQYF
TRBV25-1	NA	NA	TRBJ2-3	TGTGCCAGCAGTGAACCCCCTATAGATACGCAGTATTTT	CASSEPPIDTQYF
TRBV7-9	few	NA	TRBJ2-7	TGTGCCAGCAGCTTATCGTACCGGGAGTACGAGCAGTACTTC	CASSLSYREYEQYF
TRBV6-1	NA	NA	TRBJ2-2	TGTGCCAGCAGTGAATCGGGTTCTTCCGGGGAGCTGTTTTTT	CASSESGSSGELFF
TRBV5-4	NA	NA	TRBJ2-1	TGTGCCAGCAGTTACGACCCCTTGGACAGCGCCGACTACAATGAGCAGTTCTTC	CASSYDPLDSADYNEQFF
TRBV6-1	NA	TRBD1	TRBJ2-7	TGTGCCATCCAAAGGGGACAGGGCCCCTACGAGCAGTACTTC	CAIQRGQGPYEQYF
TRBV6-5	NA	NA	TRBJ1-1	TGTGCCAGCAGTTACGGACAGTCGAACACTGAAGCTTTCTTT	CASSYGQSNTEAFF
TRBV11-2	NA	NA	TRBJ1-1	TGTGCCAGCAGTCCTATGAGGGCGGGGGCTGCCACTGAAGCTTTCTTT	CASSPMRAGAATEAFF